This entry lists 8 T cell receptor beta chains sequenced from one sample in a study of blood T cell repertoires in COVID-19. Method: immunoSEQ multiplex PCR; TCRdb's copy keeps in-frame clones and lacks some. This table has about 260,000 clones, roughly 86% appearing once. The sample was peripheral blood. Every receptor here comes from a human donor in a cohort sampled during active COVID-19.

V is TRBV5-1 and J is TRBJ1-3; the D gene is possibly TRBD1 (6 bases). Germline CDR1 reads SGHRS; CDR2 reads YFSETQ. The CDR3 totals 14 residues. V was cut by 4 bases and J by 2 bases, with 10 bases left in between. The CDR3 bases are TGCGCCAGCAGCGCTACAGGGACTGGAAACACCATATATTTT. This gives the protein CASSATGTGNTIYF.

This chain connects TRBV2 to TRBJ2-1, with TRBD2 matching 9 bases. The CDR3 covers 11 residues. Germline lookup yields CDR1 SNHLY and CDR2 FYNNEI. V lost 6 bases, J lost 10 bases, and 1 base stayed unmatched. CDR3 residues: CASSGLAEQFF. The CDR3 region has the DNA TGTGCCAGCAGCGGACTAGCGGAGCAGTTCTTC.

V and J are TRBV24-1 and TRBJ1-5, with D possibly being TRBD1 (6 bases). The CDR3 loop spans 16 amino acids. Germline-derived CDR1 and CDR2 are KGHDR and SFDVKD. Trimming shortened V by 4 bases and J by 6 bases, and 18 bases separated the two germline ends. CDR3 nucleotides: TGTGCCACCAGTGACAACCCCCTACAGGGAAGTCAGCCCCAGCATTTT. It encodes CATSDNPLQGSQPQHF.

The CDR3 DNA is TGTGCCAGCAGCTTCGCAGGAGGTAGCAATCAGCCCCAGCATTTT. It codes for CASSFAGGSNQPQHF. The chain carries TRBV7-2 and TRBJ1-5; D remains ambiguous. Germline CDR1 is SGHTA and CDR2 is FQGNSA. The CDR3 sequence is 15 residues long. V lost 3 bases and J lost 0, with 9 bases in between.

The chain combines TRBV7-9 with TRBJ2-7; 7 bases align to TRBD1. CDR3 length equals 14 residues. Unmatched junction bases numbered 2, after V lost 3 bases and J lost 0 bases. The germline gives CDR1 SEHNR, CDR2 FQNEAQ (reference sequence). CDR3: CASSLDRSSYEQYF. The CDR3 region has the DNA TGTGCCAGCAGCTTGGACAGGAGCTCCTACGAGCAGTACTTC.

The rearrangement uses TRBV11-2 and TRBJ1-1; 8 nucleotides match TRBD1. The ends lost 5 bases at V and 4 bases at J; junction bases unmatched: 12. CDR1 is SGHAT, CDR2 FQNNGV, per germline. CDR3 length: 16 amino acids. The CDR3 bases are TGTGCCAGCAGCAAATTGGGACAGGTCGGCGGCACTGAAGCTTTCTTT. Translating gives CASSKLGQVGGTEAFF.

CDR3 in amino acids: CASSPSAGPSPLHF. Here the CDR3 DNA reads TGTGCCAGCAGCCCCAGTGCAGGGCCTTCACCCCTCCACTTT. The V gene is TRBV7-2, the J gene TRBJ1-6; maybe TRBD1 (5 bases). The CDR3 loop spans 14 amino acids. The V and J ends lost 5 bases and 9 bases respectively, with 14 bases between them. CDR1 is SGHTA and CDR2 is FQGNSA in the germline V gene.

The chain employs TRBV5-1 and TRBJ2-7; no definite D call. CDR3 length: 14 amino acids. CDR1 SGHRS and CDR2 YFSETQ come from the germline V gene. V dropped 1 base and J dropped 0 bases, with 8 bases sitting between them. CDR3 residues: CASSLMAGSYEQYF. The DNA of the CDR3 is TGCGCCAGCAGCTTGATGGCAGGCTCCTACGAGCAGTACTTC.